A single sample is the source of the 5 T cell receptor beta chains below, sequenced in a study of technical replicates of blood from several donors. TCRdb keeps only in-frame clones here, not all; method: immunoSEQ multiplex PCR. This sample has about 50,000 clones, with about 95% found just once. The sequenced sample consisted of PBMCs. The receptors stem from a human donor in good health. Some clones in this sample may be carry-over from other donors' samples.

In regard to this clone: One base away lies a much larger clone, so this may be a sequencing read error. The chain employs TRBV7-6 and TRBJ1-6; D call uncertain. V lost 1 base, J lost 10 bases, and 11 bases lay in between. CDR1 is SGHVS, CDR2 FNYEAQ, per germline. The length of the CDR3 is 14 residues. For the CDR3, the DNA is TGTGCCAGCAGCTTAGGAGGGTTCGGGTCACCCCTCCACTTT. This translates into CASSLGGFGSPLHF.

The CDR3 region is CASSAAGTGAYEQYF. For the CDR3, the DNA is TGTGCCAGCAGCGCCGCCGGGACAGGGGCCTACGAGCAGTACTTC. The V gene is TRBV7-8, the J gene TRBJ2-7; 10 nucleotides agree with TRBD1. V shed 5 bases and J 2 bases; nucleotides not matched to a gene: 6. This CDR3 is built from 15 residues. The germline gives CDR1 SGHVS, CDR2 FQNEAQ.

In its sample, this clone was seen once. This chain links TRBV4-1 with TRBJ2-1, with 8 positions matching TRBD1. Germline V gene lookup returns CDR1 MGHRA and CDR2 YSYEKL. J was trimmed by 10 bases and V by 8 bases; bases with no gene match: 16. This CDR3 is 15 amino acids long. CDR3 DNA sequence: TGCGCCAGCGGACGTAGGGAACAGGGGGGTTTGGAGCAGTTCTTC. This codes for CASGRREQGGLEQFF.

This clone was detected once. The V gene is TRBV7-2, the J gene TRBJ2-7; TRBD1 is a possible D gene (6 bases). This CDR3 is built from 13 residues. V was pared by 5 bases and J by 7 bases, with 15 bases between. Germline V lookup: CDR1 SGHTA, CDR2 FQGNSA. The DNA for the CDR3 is TGTGCCAGCAGCCCTCCAGGGGAGCGAGAGCAGTACTTC. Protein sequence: CASSPPGEREQYF.

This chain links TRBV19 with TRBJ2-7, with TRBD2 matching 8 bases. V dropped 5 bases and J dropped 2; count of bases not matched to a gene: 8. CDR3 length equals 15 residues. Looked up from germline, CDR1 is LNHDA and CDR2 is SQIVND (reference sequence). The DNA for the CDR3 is TGTGCCAGTAGTCCGGGGGGGGTGAACACCTACGAGCAGTACTTC. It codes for CASSPGGVNTYEQYF.